The 10 T cell receptor beta chains below come from one sample, sequenced in a study of cytomegalovirus exposure and HLA in healthy donors. Assay: immunoSEQ multiplex PCR; the TCRdb copy retains only in-frame clones and omits some. The data hold tens of thousands of clones, with roughly 88% observed a single time. Sequenced material: PBMCs. These receptors all come from a man aged 25-45 years in good health and CMV-seronegative.

The V gene is TRBV9, the J gene TRBJ2-3; 10 bases are shared with TRBD2. Trimming at V came to 0 bases and at J to 7 bases, leaving 5 bases not matched to a gene. The CDR3 is made up of 15 amino acids. CDR1 SGDLS and CDR2 YYNGEE come from the germline V gene. CDR3 amino acids: CASSVAASGRNTQYF. The CDR3 nucleotides read TGTGCCAGCAGCGTAGCGGCTAGCGGGAGAAATACGCAGTATTTT. Full variable domain (rest looked up from reference TRBV9 and TRBJ2-3): DSGVTQTPKHLITATGQRVTLRCSPRSGDLSVYWYQQSLDQGLQFLIQYYNGEERAKGNILERFSAQQFPDLHSELNLSSLELGDSALYFCASSVAASGRNTQYFGPGTRLTVL.

The chain uses TRBV6-1 and TRBJ2-3, with 7 positions matching TRBD2. The CDR3 consists of 15 residues. V was clipped by 10 bases and J by 6 bases; unmatched bases: 16. Germline assignment: CDR1 MNHNS and CDR2 SASEGT. The CDR3, as DNA: TGTGCCACAACCGGGACTGGCGGGAGTAGGGATACGCAGTATTTT. It codes for CATTGTGGSRDTQYF.

This clone was counted a single time. This chain uses TRBV15 with TRBJ1-2; D remains ambiguous. The CDR3 loop spans 15 amino acids. CDR1 is LNHNV, CDR2 YYDKDF, per germline (reference sequence). Deletions cut 5 bases from V and 2 bases from J, with 15 bases between. The DNA of the CDR3 is TGTGCCACCAGCGGGAAACGGGGTATCAACTATGGCTACACCTTC. Its protein is CATSGKRGINYGYTF.

The rearrangement joins TRBV2 to TRBJ1-5; D perhaps matches TRBD1 (5 bases). Germline assignment: CDR1 SNHLY and CDR2 FYNNEI. This CDR3 spans 14 amino acids. Trimming left V 6 bases short and J 0 bases short, with 9 bases between. The CDR3 region is CASRRQNSNQPQHF. DNA for the CDR3: TGTGCCAGCAGGAGACAGAATAGCAATCAGCCCCAGCATTTT. Based on the CDR3 plus reference TRBV2 and TRBJ1-5, the full variable domain is EPEVTQTPSHQVTQMGQEVILRCVPISNHLYFYWYRQILGQKVEFLVSFYNNEISEKSEIFDDQFSVERPDGSNFTLKIRSTKLEDSAMYFCASRRQNSNQPQHFGDGTRLSIL.

With respect to this clone: Other DNA sequences in this specimen translate into the identical CDR3. The CDR3 loop is CASSEGLTYEQYF. The CDR3 nucleotides read TGTGCCAGCAGTGAGGGACTGACCTACGAGCAGTACTTC. V is TRBV6-1 and J is TRBJ2-7, with a weak D call TRBD2 (6 bases). Germline lookup yields CDR1 MNHNS and CDR2 SASEGT. The CDR3 has 13 residues. Trimming left V 3 bases short and J 2 bases short, with 8 bases between.

J is TRBJ2-5 and V is TRBV5-5; the match to TRBD2 covers 9 bases. This CDR3 is built from 15 residues. Germline V lookup: CDR1 SGHKS, CDR2 YYEKEE (reference sequence). The trim removed 2 bases at V and 5 bases at J, leaving 7 bases unmatched. The CDR3 protein is CASSLARTSAETQYF. CDR3 coding DNA: TGTGCCAGCAGCTTAGCCCGGACTAGCGCGGAGACCCAGTACTTC.

The V gene is TRBV2, the J gene TRBJ1-1; TRBD1 agrees at 7 bases. This CDR3 region has 14 residues. Germline V gene data show CDR1 as SNHLY and CDR2 as FYNNEI. The V segment lost 5 bases and the J segment 0 bases; nucleotides outside the gene matches: 3. The CDR3 DNA is TGTGCCAGCAGTCAGACAGGGATGAACACTGAAGCTTTCTTT. Translated, it gives CASSQTGMNTEAFF.

The chain combines TRBV5-5 with TRBJ2-7, with D possibly being TRBD2 (5 bases). Germline CDR1 is SGHKS and CDR2 is YYEKEE (reference sequence). Trimming removed 3 bases from V and 7 bases from J, with 17 bases in between. CDR3 size: 14 residues. The CDR3 region is CASSSLLGGSEQYF. Written as DNA, the CDR3 is TGTGCCAGCAGCTCTTTACTCGGAGGATCGGAGCAGTACTTC.

The chain carries TRBV14 and TRBJ2-3; perhaps TRBD2 as D (6 bases). The CDR3 runs 15 residues. V lost 1 base, J lost 5 bases, and 13 bases lay in between. CDR1 and CDR2 from the germline V gene are SGHDN and FVKESK. The CDR3 sequence is CASSQVEGLEDTQYF. As DNA, the CDR3 is TGTGCCAGCAGCCAAGTGGAGGGACTTGAAGATACGCAGTATTTT.

The chain uses TRBV11-2 and TRBJ2-1; D is uncertain. This CDR3 has 14 residues. V lost 5 bases, J lost 8 bases, and 16 bases lay in between. Germline CDR1 is SGHAT and CDR2 is FQNNGV. The CDR3, as DNA: TGTGCCAGCAGCCCACCTTCGCGGTTTGATGAGCAGTTCTTC. Its translation: CASSPPSRFDEQFF.